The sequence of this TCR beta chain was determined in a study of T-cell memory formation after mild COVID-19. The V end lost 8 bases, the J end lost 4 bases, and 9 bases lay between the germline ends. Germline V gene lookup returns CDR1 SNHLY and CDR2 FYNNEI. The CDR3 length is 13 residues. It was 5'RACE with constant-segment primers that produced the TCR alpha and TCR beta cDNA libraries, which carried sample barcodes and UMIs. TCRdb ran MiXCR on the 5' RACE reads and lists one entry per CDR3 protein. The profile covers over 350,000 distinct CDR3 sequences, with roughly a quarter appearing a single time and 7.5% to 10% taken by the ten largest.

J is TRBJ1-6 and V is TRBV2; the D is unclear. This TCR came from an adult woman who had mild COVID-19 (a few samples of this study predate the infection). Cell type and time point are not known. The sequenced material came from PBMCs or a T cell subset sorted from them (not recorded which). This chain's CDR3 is CASHRDYNSPLHF. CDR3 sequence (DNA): TGTGCCAGCCACCGGGATTATAATTCACCCCTCCACTTT.